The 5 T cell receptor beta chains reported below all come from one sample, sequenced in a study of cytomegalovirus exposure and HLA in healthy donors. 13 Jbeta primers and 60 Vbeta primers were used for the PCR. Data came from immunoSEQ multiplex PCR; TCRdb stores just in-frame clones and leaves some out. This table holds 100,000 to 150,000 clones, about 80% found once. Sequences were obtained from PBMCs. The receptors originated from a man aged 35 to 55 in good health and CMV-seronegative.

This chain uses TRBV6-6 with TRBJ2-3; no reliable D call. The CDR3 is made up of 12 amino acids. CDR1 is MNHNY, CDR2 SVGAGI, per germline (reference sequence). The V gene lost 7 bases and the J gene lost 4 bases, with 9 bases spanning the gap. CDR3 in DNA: TGTGCCAGCATTGGTGGCCCAGATACGCAGTATTTT. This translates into CASIGGPDTQYF.

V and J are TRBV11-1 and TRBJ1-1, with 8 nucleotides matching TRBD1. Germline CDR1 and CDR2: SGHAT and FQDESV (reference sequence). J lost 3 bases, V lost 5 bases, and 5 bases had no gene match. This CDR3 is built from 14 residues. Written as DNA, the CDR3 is TGTGCCAGCAGCCCAGGGGGCGGTTACACTGAAGCTTTCTTT. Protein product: CASSPGGGYTEAFF.

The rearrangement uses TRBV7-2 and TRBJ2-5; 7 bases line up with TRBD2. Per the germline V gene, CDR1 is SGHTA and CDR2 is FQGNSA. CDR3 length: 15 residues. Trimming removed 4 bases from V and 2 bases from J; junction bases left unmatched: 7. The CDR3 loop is CASSSLGAGQETQYF. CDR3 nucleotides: TGTGCCAGCAGCTCACTAGGAGCGGGACAAGAGACCCAGTACTTC. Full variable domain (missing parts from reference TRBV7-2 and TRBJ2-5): GAGVSQSPSNKVTEKGKDVELRCDPISGHTALYWYRQSLGQGLEFLIYFQGNSAPDKSGLPSDRFSAERTGGSVSTLTIQRTQQEDSAVYLCASSSLGAGQETQYFGPGTRLLVL.

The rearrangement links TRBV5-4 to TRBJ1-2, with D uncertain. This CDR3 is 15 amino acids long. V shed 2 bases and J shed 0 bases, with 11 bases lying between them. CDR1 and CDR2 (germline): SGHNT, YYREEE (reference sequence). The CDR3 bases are TGTGCCAGCAGCTTATCAGGCGGGTCTAACTATGGCTACACCTTC. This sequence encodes CASSLSGGSNYGYTF.

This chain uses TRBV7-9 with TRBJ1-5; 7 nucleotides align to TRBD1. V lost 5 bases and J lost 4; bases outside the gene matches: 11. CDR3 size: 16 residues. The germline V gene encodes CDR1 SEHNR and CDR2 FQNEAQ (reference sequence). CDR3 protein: CASSRHAGTDNQPQHF. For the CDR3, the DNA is TGTGCCAGCAGCCGTCATGCCGGGACAGATAATCAGCCCCAGCATTTT.